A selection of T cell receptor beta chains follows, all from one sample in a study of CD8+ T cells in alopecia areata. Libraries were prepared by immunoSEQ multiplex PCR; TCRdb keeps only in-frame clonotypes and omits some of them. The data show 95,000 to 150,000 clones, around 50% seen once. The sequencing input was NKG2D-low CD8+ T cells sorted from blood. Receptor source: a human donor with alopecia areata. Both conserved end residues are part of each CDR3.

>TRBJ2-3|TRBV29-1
CSVEEGSGTDTQYF
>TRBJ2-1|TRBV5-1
CASSLGSQQFF
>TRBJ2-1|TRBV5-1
CASSLASNNEQFF
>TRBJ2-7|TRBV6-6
CASTAELTSYEQYF
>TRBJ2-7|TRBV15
CATSKPGTGGRIEQYF
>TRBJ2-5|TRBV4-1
CASSHTTGTQETQYF
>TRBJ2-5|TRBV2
CASRPSETQYF
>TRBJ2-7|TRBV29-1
CSVVLGSSYEQYF
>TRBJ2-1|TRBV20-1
CSAIYNEQFF
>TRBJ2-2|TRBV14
CASSQDSGQGTGELFF
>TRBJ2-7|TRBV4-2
CASSQPGLADEQYF
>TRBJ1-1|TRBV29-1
CSVEGQTEAFF
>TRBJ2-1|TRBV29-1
CSVAGGRYNEQFF
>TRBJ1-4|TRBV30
CAWRDSTNEKLFF
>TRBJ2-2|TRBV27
CASSFLGGTGELFF
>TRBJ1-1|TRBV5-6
CASSLGLGANTEAFF
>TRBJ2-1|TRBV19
CASSISSEGHEQFF
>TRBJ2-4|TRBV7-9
CASSLVVGGMAKNIQYF
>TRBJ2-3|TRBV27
CASSFLTDTQYF
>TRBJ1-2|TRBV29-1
CSVEDSSYGYTF
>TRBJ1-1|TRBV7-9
CASSLAVDEAFF
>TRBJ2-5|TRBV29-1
CSVDGAGSGGGETQYF
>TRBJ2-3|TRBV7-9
CAMDTDTQYF
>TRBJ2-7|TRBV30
CAWSTGRSYEQYF
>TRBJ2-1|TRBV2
CASSVGVEQFF
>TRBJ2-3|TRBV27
CASSPIAGEVADTQYF
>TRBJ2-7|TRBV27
CASSGGQYEQYF
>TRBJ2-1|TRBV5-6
CASSFGYDEQFF
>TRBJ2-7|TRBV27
CASSGSSYEQYF
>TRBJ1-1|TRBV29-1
CSVGGTEAFF
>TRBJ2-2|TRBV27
CASSDITGELFF
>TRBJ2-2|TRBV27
CASSPHNTGELFF
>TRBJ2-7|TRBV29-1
CSVGTGAHDPTYEQYF
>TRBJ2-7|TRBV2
CARVRTGTPPGPDEQYF
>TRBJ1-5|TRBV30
CAWSVTGGGDQPQHF
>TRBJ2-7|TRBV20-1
CSAGAEYEQYF
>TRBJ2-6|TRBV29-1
CSVEDRQALFSGANVLTF
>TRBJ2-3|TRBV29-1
CSAGTSGTTDTQYF
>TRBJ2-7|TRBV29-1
CSVSQGQSYEQYF
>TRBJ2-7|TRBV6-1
CASSLGTESSYEQYF
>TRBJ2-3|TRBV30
CAWMVLTSTDTQYF
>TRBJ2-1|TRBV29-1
CSVGTTWSNEQFF
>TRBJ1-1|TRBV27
CASSLSLNTEAFF
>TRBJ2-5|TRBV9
CASSVGDVETQYF
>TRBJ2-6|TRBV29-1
CSVPGVAGGANVLTF
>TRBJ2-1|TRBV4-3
CASSQEAAASYNEQFF
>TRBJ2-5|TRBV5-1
CASSTVNSGAETQYF
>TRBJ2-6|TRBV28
CASSLTPNVLTF
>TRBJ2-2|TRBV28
CASSVPPGAGELFF
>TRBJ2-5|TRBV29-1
CSVVGQGKVGETQYF
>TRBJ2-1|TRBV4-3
CASSQAEEFSNEQFF
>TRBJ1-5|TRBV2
CASSGGGRVGQPQHF
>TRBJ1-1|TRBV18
CASSMGYTEAFF
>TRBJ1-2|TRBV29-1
CSVGTGIHGYTF
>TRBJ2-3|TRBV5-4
CASSFSTDTQYF